This T cell receptor (beta chain) was documented in a study of cytomegalovirus exposure and HLA in healthy donors. The CDR3 is made up of 15 amino acids. The junction had 5 bases not matched to a gene; V was cut back by 3 bases and J by 3 bases. Germline values: CDR1 LNHDA, CDR2 SQIVND (reference sequence). Amplification used 60 Vbeta primers and 13 Jbeta primers. Clones were sequenced by immunoSEQ multiplex PCR, and TCRdb holds only the in-frame ones, with some missing. This sample has approximately 80,000 clones, with over 70% found just once. Material: PBMCs. The TCR was taken from a man aged 25-45 years in good health and CMV-seropositive. The J gene is TRBJ1-5, the V gene TRBV19; 7 bases align to TRBD1. The CDR3 loop reads CASSIGTAFNQPQHF. As DNA, the CDR3 is TGTGCCAGTAGTATCGGGACAGCCTTCAATCAGCCCCAGCATTTT.